The following is a T cell receptor (beta chain) sequence with its context. This specimen comes from a study of blood T cell repertoires in COVID-19. As for the study in general: The United States, Italy and Spain supplied acute and convalescent COVID-19 samples. PBMCs, B-cell-depleted T cells, or T cells provided the cDNA or gDNA that made up the material.

In the source study's methods: Using reference gene primer amplification, nucleated cell counts were estimated. Clones were sequenced by immunoSEQ multiplex PCR, and TCRdb holds only the in-frame ones, with some missing. V and J calls and clone size are copied from that table; D and trimming were computed from the DNA. The sample consists of roughly 230,000 clones, roughly nine tenths of them appearing once. V gave up 3 bases and J gave up 5 bases, with 13 bases separating them. This CDR3 comprises 15 residues. Per germline, CDR1 MDHEN and CDR2 SYDVKM. This chain connects TRBV28 to TRBJ2-2, with unresolved D. This TCR derives from a woman aged 40 to 50 who had recovered from COVID-19. Sequencing was done on a sample of peripheral blood. The CDR3 region has the DNA TGTGCCAGCAGTTTGGCCGGGTTGGAAACCGGGGAGCTGTTTTTT. It specifies CASSLAGLETGELFF.